Shown below are 32 T cell receptor beta chains from a single sample sequenced in a study of T cell responses to AZD1222 COVID-19 vaccine. Assay used: immunoSEQ multiplex PCR; TCRdb lists only in-frame clones, some missing. The data hold tens of thousands of clones, with 70% to 90% observed a single time. Sequencing used peripheral blood, obtained on day 0 of AZD1222 vaccination. The receptors come from an adult in good health.

V usage is TRBV5-8 and J usage is TRBJ1-3; no clear D gene. The ends were cut back, 1 base at V and 0 bases at J, with 8 bases in the middle. Germline V gene sequence: CDR1 SGHTS, CDR2 YDEGEE. This CDR3 region has 15 residues. This CDR3 reads CASSLRASSGNTIYF. CDR3 bases: TGTGCCAGCAGCTTGAGGGCCAGCTCTGGAAACACCATATATTTT. The full variable domain, completed using reference TRBV5-8 and TRBJ1-3, is EAGVTQSPTHLIKTRGQQATLRCSPISGHTSVYWYQQALGLGLQFLLWYDEGEERNRGNFPPRFSGRQFPNYSSELNVNALELEDSALYLCASSLRASSGNTIYFGEGSWLTVV.

The chain has TRBV6-5 and TRBJ1-4; D unresolved. Germline CDR1 MNHEY, CDR2 SVGAGI. Trimming removed 0 bases from V and 8 bases from J, with 13 bases in between. The CDR3 has 15 residues. In DNA form, the CDR3 reads TGTGCCAGCAGTTACTCGCAGCCACGAGAGGAAAAACTGTTTTTT. This gives the protein CASSYSQPREEKLFF.

The CDR3 is CATSDQAGVYNEQFF. The CDR3 region has the DNA TGTGCCACCAGTGATCAAGCGGGAGTGTACAATGAGCAGTTCTTC. The rearrangement links TRBV24-1 to TRBJ2-1; TRBD2 matches 8 bases. Trimming at V came to 3 bases and at J to 4 bases, leaving 4 bases not matched to a gene. The CDR3 has 15 amino acids. Germline lookup yields CDR1 KGHDR and CDR2 SFDVKD.

This clone was detected only once. This chain links TRBV15 with TRBJ1-5; D might be TRBD1 (6 bases). Trimming pared 3 bases from V and 7 bases from J, leaving 25 bases between. CDR1 and CDR2 (germline): LNHNV, YYDKDF (reference sequence). The CDR3 consists of 18 residues. CDR3 sequence: CATSSIVGAYSVWQPQHF. The DNA for the CDR3 is TGTGCCACCAGCAGCATCGTGGGGGCGTACTCGGTATGGCAGCCCCAGCATTTT.

This chain uses TRBV5-1 with TRBJ2-3, with TRBD2 matching over 11 bases. With 3 bases clipped from V and 2 bases from J, the junction kept 8 bases outside the gene matches. The germline gives CDR1 SGHRS, CDR2 YFSETQ. This CDR3 spans 17 amino acids. The CDR3 sequence is CASSSMLAGGLTDTQYF. For the CDR3, the DNA is TGCGCCAGCAGCTCGATGCTAGCGGGGGGCCTCACAGATACGCAGTATTTT.

The CDR3 DNA follows: TGTGCCAGCAGTGACGCTCACGCCAGGGAGCCCCAGCATTTT. Amino acid sequence: CASSDAHAREPQHF. The chain carries TRBV6-4 and TRBJ1-5; D possibly corresponds to TRBD1 (5 bases). This CDR3 contains 14 residues. Germline V gives CDR1 MRHNA, CDR2 SNTAGT. V was trimmed by 2 bases and J by 8 bases, leaving 13 bases between them.

The rearrangement links TRBV7-2 to TRBJ2-7; weak D call: TRBD2 (6 bases). Germline values: CDR1 SGHTA, CDR2 FQGNSA. Deletions cut 6 bases from V and 4 bases from J, with 16 bases between. CDR3 length: 14 residues. CDR3 DNA: TGTGCCAGCAGGCCCGGAGGGGCAGGTTACGAGCAGTACTTC. This sequence encodes CASRPGGAGYEQYF.

The V call is TRBV6-1, the J call TRBJ2-2; D not certain. V was trimmed by 2 bases and J by 2 bases, leaving 9 bases between them. This CDR3 has 15 amino acids. Germline V CDR1 and CDR2: MNHNS, SASEGT. This chain's CDR3 is CASSEIAGNTGELFF. The DNA of the CDR3 is TGTGCCAGCAGTGAAATAGCAGGAAACACCGGGGAGCTGTTTTTT.

This chain links TRBV7-8 with TRBJ2-5; 7 nucleotides line up with TRBD1. Trimming took 0 bases from V and 2 from J; bases not matched to a gene: 3. The CDR3 extends over 15 amino acids. Germline CDR1 is SGHVS and CDR2 is FQNEAQ. The CDR3 DNA sequence: TGTGCCAGCAGCTTAGCCGGGACAGAACAAGAGACCCAGTACTTC. It translates to CASSLAGTEQETQYF.

This clone was recorded a few times. The chain combines TRBV3-1 (or the pseudogene TRBV3-2) with TRBJ1-4; 9 bases line up with TRBD1. The CDR3 is 14 residues long. Unmatched junction bases numbered 4, after V lost 4 bases and J lost 7 bases. CDR1 is LGHDT, CDR2 YNNKEL, per germline (reference sequence). The CDR3 DNA reads TGTGCCAGCAGCCCGACAGGGGGGATTGAAAAACTGTTTTTT. It is translated as CASSPTGGIEKLFF.

This clone was counted once. The chain has TRBV27 and TRBJ1-2; no firm D call. Trimming took off 6 bases at V and 4 bases at J, with 18 bases between the two ends. This CDR3 region has 15 residues. The germline CDR1 and CDR2 sequences are MNHEY and SMNVEV (reference sequence). CDR3 protein: CASSSLLQRSYGYTF. CDR3 sequence (DNA): TGTGCCAGCAGCTCACTCCTGCAGAGGTCCTATGGCTACACCTTC.

J is TRBJ1-4 and V is TRBV18; D is unclear. The germline V gene encodes CDR1 KGHSH and CDR2 LQKENI. The CDR3 is made up of 16 amino acids. V was pared by 2 bases and J by 3 bases, with 13 bases between. The CDR3, as DNA: TGTGCCAGCTCACCATCTCTCGGGTCCTCTAATGAAAAACTGTTTTTT. Residues: CASSPSLGSSNEKLFF. Based on the CDR3 plus reference TRBV18 and TRBJ1-4, the full variable domain is NAGVMQNPRHLVRRRGQEARLRCSPMKGHSHVYWYRQLPEEGLKFMVYLQKENIIDESGMPKERFSAEFPKEGPSILRIQQVVRGDSAAYFCASSPSLGSSNEKLFFGSGTQLSVL.

The V gene is TRBV12-3 or TRBV12-4, the J gene TRBJ1-2, with D perhaps matching TRBD1 (5 bases). V was clipped by 5 bases and J by 7 bases, with 14 bases between them. The CDR3 sequence is 13 residues long. The CDR3 DNA follows: TGTGCCAGCAGTCCACAGGCTGTTGGTGGCTACACCTTC. This sequence encodes CASSPQAVGGYTF.

In DNA form, the CDR3 reads TGTGCCAGCAGCTTAGAAGCGGGAGAGGCCTACGAGCAGTACTTC. This codes for CASSLEAGEAYEQYF. This chain uses TRBV7-9 with TRBJ2-7, with 8 bases that match TRBD2. Germline V lookup: CDR1 SEHNR, CDR2 FQNEAQ (reference sequence). This CDR3 comprises 15 residues. J lost 2 bases, V lost 1 base, and 4 bases had no gene match.

This clone was recorded once. V gene TRBV18 combines with J gene TRBJ2-3, with 11 bases aligning to TRBD1. V lost 6 bases, J lost 4 bases, and 6 bases stayed unmatched. Per germline, CDR1 KGHSH and CDR2 LQKENI. This CDR3 has 15 amino acids. The DNA of the CDR3 is TGTGCCAGCTCGCCTGGACAGGGGGCCCCAGATACGCAGTATTTT. Residues: CASSPGQGAPDTQYF.

J is TRBJ2-4 and V is TRBV3-1 (or the pseudogene TRBV3-2), with 11 bases aligning to TRBD2. J lost 8 bases, V lost 4 bases, and 4 bases had no gene match. The length of the CDR3 is 14 residues. Germline V gene lookup returns CDR1 LGHDT and CDR2 YNNKEL (reference sequence). DNA for the CDR3: TGTGCCAGCAGCCGAACTAGCGGGGGAGACATTCAGTACTTC. The encoded protein is CASSRTSGGDIQYF.

The V call is TRBV5-4, the J call TRBJ2-1; 12 nucleotides match TRBD2. V was pared by 1 base and J by 9 bases, with 8 bases of the junction left unmatched. The germline CDR1 and CDR2 sequences are SGHNT and YYREEE (reference sequence). The CDR3 consists of 16 residues. The CDR3 loop is CASSLPLAGGPGEQFF. The CDR3, as DNA: TGTGCCAGCAGCTTGCCCCTAGCGGGGGGGCCCGGTGAGCAGTTCTTC.

The rearrangement links TRBV3-1 (or the pseudogene TRBV3-2) to TRBJ1-5; D gene ambiguous. CDR3 length: 13 amino acids. V dropped 1 base and J dropped 3 bases, with 4 bases sitting between them. The germline V gene has CDR1 LGHDT and CDR2 YNNKEL (reference sequence). The CDR3 DNA reads TGTGCCAGCAGCCAAGTTTCCAATCAGCCCCAGCATTTT. The encoded protein is CASSQVSNQPQHF.

This clone was counted once. The gene calls are TRBV6-1 and TRBJ1-3, with D tentatively TRBD1 (5 bases). The germline CDR1 and CDR2 sequences are MNHNS and SASEGT. V was clipped by 4 bases and J by 0 bases, with 19 bases between them. The CDR3 has 18 amino acids. Here the CDR3 reads CASSVRDAKYPSGNTIYF. CDR3 coding DNA: TGTGCCAGCAGTGTCCGGGACGCCAAATATCCCTCTGGAAACACCATATATTTT.

This clone has just one count. V gene TRBV10-3 combines with J gene TRBJ2-1; possible D gene TRBD1, 6 bases. Trimming left V 5 bases short and J 3 bases short, with 11 bases between. From germline, CDR1 is ENHRY and CDR2 SYGVKD. The CDR3 loop spans 14 amino acids. CDR3 in DNA: TGTGCCATCAGTCAGGGGACGGACTACAATGAGCAGTTCTTC. It specifies CAISQGTDYNEQFF.

In this sample, this clone turned up a few times. The chain uses TRBV5-1 and TRBJ2-2; TRBD1 aligns across 7 bases. Trimming cost V 0 bases and J 3 bases; bases outside gene matches: 2. From germline, CDR1 is SGHRS and CDR2 YFSETQ. CDR3 length equals 15 residues. The CDR3 is CASSLGTGHTGELFF. DNA of the CDR3: TGCGCCAGCAGCTTGGGGACAGGTCACACCGGGGAGCTGTTTTTT.

The chain is built from TRBV19 and TRBJ2-1, with 12 bases matching TRBD2. The germline CDR1 and CDR2 sequences are LNHDA and SQIVND (reference sequence). The CDR3 runs 14 residues. V lost 10 bases and J lost 7; bases outside the gene matches: 8. The CDR3 loop is CATRLAGAGNEQFF. The CDR3 region has the DNA TGTGCCACCAGACTAGCGGGGGCCGGGAATGAGCAGTTCTTC.

V gene TRBV6-5 combines with J gene TRBJ1-1; the D gene is possibly TRBD1 (5 bases). The CDR3 loop spans 15 amino acids. CDR1 and CDR2 (germline): MNHEY, SVGAGI. The V end was cut by 4 bases, the J end by 0 bases, with 12 bases between. The CDR3: CASSFSGTVNTEAFF. In DNA form, the CDR3 reads TGTGCCAGCAGTTTCTCCGGGACGGTGAACACTGAAGCTTTCTTT.

This chain connects TRBV20-1 to TRBJ1-4; 10 nucleotides agree with TRBD1. Germline assignment: CDR1 DFQATT and CDR2 SNEGSKA (reference sequence). This CDR3 region has 13 residues. V dropped 3 bases and J dropped 8; count of bases not matched to a gene: 3. The CDR3 nucleotides read TGCAGTGCTAGTGGACAGGGGGGGGAAAAACTGTTTTTT. Amino acids: CSASGQGGEKLFF.

The V and J genes are TRBV9 and TRBJ1-5, with TRBD1 as a possible D gene (5 bases). The CDR3 contains 15 residues. Germline V CDR1 and CDR2: SGDLS, YYNGEE. Trimming pared 7 bases from V and 1 base from J, leaving 15 bases between. For the CDR3, the DNA is TGTGCCAGCCACCCTGCAAGGGACAGCAATCAGCCCCAGCATTTT. Protein product: CASHPARDSNQPQHF. Supplemented by reference TRBV9 and TRBJ1-5, the full variable domain reads DSGVTQTPKHLITATGQRVTLRCSPRSGDLSVYWYQQSLDQGLQFLIQYYNGEERAKGNILERFSAQQFPDLHSELNLSSLELGDSALYFCASHPARDSNQPQHFGDGTRLSIL.

The chain uses TRBV5-1 and TRBJ1-2; D may be TRBD1 (5 bases). This CDR3 is 15 amino acids long. The V end lost 0 bases, the J end lost 0 bases, and 9 bases lay between the germline ends. In germline, CDR1 is SGHRS, CDR2 YFSETQ. The CDR3 DNA reads as TGCGCCAGCAGCTTGGTTCCAGGGTCTAACTATGGCTACACCTTC. Its protein product is CASSLVPGSNYGYTF.

This sequence joins TRBV4-1 and TRBJ2-7; 11 bases align to TRBD1. J gave up 3 bases and V 3 bases, and 7 bases lay outside the gene matches. Per germline, CDR1 MGHRA and CDR2 YSYEKL. The CDR3 spans 16 residues. The CDR3 coding sequence is TGCGCCAGCAGCCAGACCGGGACAGGGGGTTACTACGAGCAGTACTTC. Its translation: CASSQTGTGGYYEQYF.

This clone was observed a handful of times. The chain is built from TRBV10-1 and TRBJ2-1, with TRBD2 matching over 9 bases. Germline V gene lookup returns CDR1 WNHNN and CDR2 SYGVQD (reference sequence). The CDR3 length is 16 residues. The V and J ends lost 4 bases and 6 bases, in that order; junction bases with no gene match: 10. DNA of the CDR3: TGCGCCAGCAGTGGTTCTAGGACTAGCGAAGGCAATGAGCAGTTCTTC. Translation: CASSGSRTSEGNEQFF.

This rearrangement joins TRBV5-4 to TRBJ2-2; the D call may be TRBD1 or TRBD2 (5 bases each). This CDR3 comprises 15 residues. The germline gives CDR1 SGHNT, CDR2 YYREEE (reference sequence). V gave up 3 bases and J gave up 0 bases, with 9 bases separating them. Here the CDR3 reads CASSWQGPNTGELFF. CDR3 bases: TGTGCCAGCAGCTGGCAGGGACCGAACACCGGGGAGCTGTTTTTT.

The table lists this clone with a few counts. The J gene is TRBJ2-3, the V gene TRBV5-1; D is uncertain. Germline CDR1 is SGHRS and CDR2 is YFSETQ. V lost 1 base to trimming and J lost 6 bases, with 12 bases between them. This CDR3 has 14 residues. CDR3 coding DNA: TGCGCCAGCAGCTTGACGTTGACGCCTGATACGCAGTATTTT. As protein: CASSLTLTPDTQYF.

The chain links TRBV7-9 to TRBJ1-2, with a weak D call TRBD1 (5 bases). The germline gives CDR1 SEHNR, CDR2 FQNEAQ (reference sequence). The CDR3 spans 12 residues. The V end was cut by 7 bases, the J end by 2 bases, with 8 bases between. The DNA for the CDR3 is TGTGCCAGCAACCGGGACAACTATGGCTACACCTTC. This sequence encodes CASNRDNYGYTF.

This clone occurred once. The rearrangement uses TRBV7-8 and TRBJ2-7; weak D call: TRBD1 (6 bases). CDR1 is SGHVS, CDR2 FQNEAQ, per germline. The length of the CDR3 is 17 residues. V shed 1 base and J shed 2 bases, with 18 bases lying between them. The CDR3 DNA follows: TGTGCCAGCAGCTTAGAGGGCCCCGGGACATTTACCTACGAGCAGTACTTC. Translating it yields CASSLEGPGTFTYEQYF.